Listed below are T cell receptor beta chains from one sample, sequenced in a study of shared clonotypes between healthy human individuals. Assay used: immunoSEQ multiplex PCR; TCRdb lists only in-frame clones, some missing. The sample holds about 1 million clones, about four fifths seen once. Input material: memory CD4+ T cells from PBMCs. All receptors come from a man younger than 30 in good health. Some clones in this sample may be carry-over from other donors' samples. Each CDR3 is given with its conserved first and last residue. The D gene is left open where the match is weak. Clone size is stated in some rows and not others, as once, few, many or a class when expanded.

>-|15|TRBV6-5|-|TRBJ2-3
CASRGGQMLADTQYF
TGTGCCAGCAGGGGGGGACAGATGCTGGCAGATACGCAGTATTTT
>-|14|TRBV9|-|TRBJ2-7
CASSAGTATYEQYF
TGTGCCAGCAGCGCCGGGACTGCAACCTACGAGCAGTACTTC
>-|13|TRBV19|-|TRBJ2-7
CASSDQLLGEQYF
TGTGCCAGTAGTGATCAGTTGTTGGGCGAGCAGTACTTC
>-|13|TRBV29-1|-|TRBJ2-7
CSVARQLYYEQYF
TGCAGCGTTGCCAGGCAGCTTTACTACGAGCAGTACTTC
>-|12|TRBV27|-|TRBJ2-7
CASSLSVYEQYF
TGTGCCAGCAGTTTATCGGTCTACGAGCAGTACTTC
>-|16|TRBV28|-|TRBJ2-5
CASRPYPLGGQETQYF
TGTGCCAGCAGGCCCTACCCGTTGGGGGGTCAAGAGACCCAGTACTTC
>-|14|TRBV4-1|-|TRBJ2-7
CASSQVGVKYEQYF
TGCGCCAGCAGCCAAGTGGGGGTCAAGTACGAGCAGTACTTC
>-|16|TRBV19|TRBD2|TRBJ2-7
CASSTQTSGSAYEQYF
TGTGCCAGTAGTACCCAAACTAGCGGGAGCGCCTACGAGCAGTACTTC
>-|16|TRBV11-2|TRBD2|TRBJ2-5
CASRRQAGGSGETQYF
TGTGCCAGCAGACGGCAGGCGGGGGGTTCTGGGGAGACCCAGTACTTC
>-|12|TRBV7-2|-|TRBJ2-7
CASSLGGTRQYF
TGTGCCAGCAGCTTAGGTGGGACGCGGCAGTACTTC
>-|14|TRBV5-1|-|TRBJ2-3
CASSLVQLTDTQYF
TGCGCCAGCAGCTTGGTCCAGCTCACAGATACGCAGTATTTT
>-|14|TRBV6-5|-|TRBJ1-5
CASSPERTAQPQHF
TGTGCCAGCAGTCCGGAAAGAACGGCTCAGCCCCAGCATTTT
>few|13|TRBV9|-|TRBJ2-5
CASSARDQETQYF
TGTGCCAGCAGCGCCCGGGACCAAGAGACCCAGTACTTC
>-|15|TRBV7-2|TRBD2|TRBJ2-7
CASSFVAGGGNEQYF
TGTGCCAGCAGCTTTGTAGCGGGCGGGGGGAACGAGCAGTACTTC
>-|15|TRBV11-2|TRBD2|TRBJ2-5
CASSSLREAGRTQYF
TGTGCCAGCAGCTCTTTACGGGAGGCGGGTAGGACCCAGTACTTC
>-|13|TRBV28|TRBD1|TRBJ2-5
CAIHRTGEETQYF
TGTGCCATCCACCGGACAGGGGAGGAGACCCAGTACTTC
>-|13|TRBV7-8|-|TRBJ2-7
CASSGRAQYEQYF
TGTGCCAGCAGCGGTCGAGCACAATACGAGCAGTACTTC
>-|15|TRBV5-1|-|TRBJ2-3
CASSFAGQGTDTQYF
TGCGCCAGCAGCTTCGCTGGGCAAGGCACAGATACGCAGTATTTT
>-|15|TRBV6-1|-|TRBJ1-1
CASSGRQVRNTEAFF
TGTGCCAGCAGTGGGAGACAGGTCCGGAACACTGAAGCTTTCTTT
>-|15|TRBV6-1|TRBD2|TRBJ2-3
CASSELADFAGVQYF
TGTGCCAGCAGTGAACTAGCGGACTTCGCGGGGGTTCAGTATTTT
>-|13|TRBV27|-|TRBJ1-1
CASSLREGTEAFF
TGTGCCAGCAGTTTACGGGAAGGAACTGAAGCTTTCTTT
>-|14|TRBV5-4|-|TRBJ1-1
CASTPLWGNTEAFF
TGTGCCAGCACCCCCCTATGGGGGAACACTGAAGCTTTCTTT
>few|12|TRBV6-5|-|TRBJ2-1
CASYSPYNEQFF
TGTGCCAGCTACTCGCCCTACAATGAGCAGTTCTTC
>-|13|TRBV5-1|-|TRBJ2-7
CASSTPDGYEQYF
TGCGCCAGCAGCACCCCCGATGGGTACGAGCAGTACTTC
>-|12|TRBV18|-|TRBJ2-7
CASSLDGYEQYF
TGTGCCAGCTCCCTGGACGGCTACGAGCAGTACTTC
>-|11|TRBV9|-|TRBJ2-5
CPKLRQETQYF
TGTCCAAAGCTACGGCAAGAGACCCAGTACTTC
>many|14|TRBV18|TRBD1|TRBJ1-1
CASLKDRGDTEAFF
TGTGCCAGCCTAAAAGACAGGGGAGACACTGAAGCTTTCTTT
>-|13|TRBV30|TRBD1|TRBJ2-7
CAGNRQGRYEQYF
TGTGCCGGGAACCGACAGGGGCGGTACGAGCAGTACTTC
>-|15|TRBV10-3|-|TRBJ2-2
CAISDPTAKPGELFF
TGTGCCATCAGTGACCCTACGGCGAAACCCGGGGAGCTGTTTTTT
>-|15|TRBV5-1|TRBD1|TRBJ2-1
CASSRGDRDRNEQFF
TGCGCCAGCAGCCGGGGGGACAGGGATAGGAATGAGCAGTTCTTC
>many|14|TRBV10-3|TRBD1|TRBJ1-2
CATRAGGTYYGYTF
TGTGCCACCCGGGCAGGGGGGACTTACTATGGCTACACCTTC
>-|15|TRBV9|-|TRBJ1-2
CASSAGTSLVYGYTF
TGTGCCAGCAGCGCAGGGACATCCTTGGTATATGGCTACACCTTC
>-|15|TRBV5-6|-|TRBJ1-3
CASSVSPGPGNTIYF
TGTGCCAGCAGCGTAAGCCCAGGACCTGGAAACACCATATATTTT
>-|15|TRBV7-9|-|TRBJ1-1
CASSQRDTLNTEAFF
TGTGCCAGCAGCCAACGGGACACACTGAACACTGAAGCTTTCTTT
>-|15|TRBV11-1|-|TRBJ2-7
CASSSPGLGSVEQYF
TGTGCCAGCAGCTCTCCGGGGTTGGGCTCGGTCGAGCAGTACTTC
>once|15|TRBV5-1|-|TRBJ2-5
CASSFGRGALETQYF
TGCGCCAGCAGCTTCGGACGGGGGGCTTTAGAGACCCAGTACTTC
>-|14|TRBV5-1|TRBD2|TRBJ2-7
CASSSVSGTHEQYF
TGCGCCAGCAGCTCGGTTAGCGGGACACACGAGCAGTACTTC
>-|19|TRBV23-1|TRBD2|TRBJ2-2
CASSQSRASGVPNTGELFF
TGCGCCAGCAGTCAATCGCGGGCTAGCGGGGTACCGAACACCGGGGAGCTGTTTTTT
>-|15|TRBV2|-|TRBJ2-2
CASRPTGANTGELFF
TGTGCCAGCAGGCCTACAGGTGCGAACACCGGGGAGCTGTTTTTT
>-|14|TRBV7-2|-|TRBJ2-7
CASSSGGTSYEQYF
TGTGCCAGCAGCTCGGGCGGGACCTCCTACGAGCAGTACTTC
>-|18|TRBV7-9|-|TRBJ2-6
CASSFLEGSGSGANVLTF
TGTGCCAGCAGCTTTCTAGAGGGTAGCGGCTCTGGGGCCAACGTCCTGACTTTC
>-|17|TRBV4-1|TRBD2|TRBJ2-3
CASSRYPPREGTDTQYF
TGCGCCAGCAGCCGGTACCCTCCGCGGGAGGGCACAGATACGCAGTATTTT